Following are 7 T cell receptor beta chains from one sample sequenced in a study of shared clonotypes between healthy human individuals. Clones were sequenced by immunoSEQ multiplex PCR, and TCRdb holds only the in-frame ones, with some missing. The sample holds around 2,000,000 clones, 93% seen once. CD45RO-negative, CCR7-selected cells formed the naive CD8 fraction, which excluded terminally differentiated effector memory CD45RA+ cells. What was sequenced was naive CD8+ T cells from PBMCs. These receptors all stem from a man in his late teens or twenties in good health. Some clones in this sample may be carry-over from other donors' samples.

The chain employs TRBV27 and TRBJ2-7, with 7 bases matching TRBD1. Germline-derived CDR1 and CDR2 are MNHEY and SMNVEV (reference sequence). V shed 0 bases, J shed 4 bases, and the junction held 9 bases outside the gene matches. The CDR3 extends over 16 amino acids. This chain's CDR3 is CASSLSFGTVNYEQYF. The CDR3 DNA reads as TGTGCCAGCAGTTTATCGTTCGGGACAGTAAATTACGAGCAGTACTTC.

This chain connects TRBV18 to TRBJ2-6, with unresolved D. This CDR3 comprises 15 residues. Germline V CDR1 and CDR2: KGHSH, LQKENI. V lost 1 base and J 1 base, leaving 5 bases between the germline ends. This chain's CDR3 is CASSPLRSGANVLTF. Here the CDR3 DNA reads TGTGCCAGCTCACCACTAAGATCTGGGGCCAACGTCCTGACTTTC.

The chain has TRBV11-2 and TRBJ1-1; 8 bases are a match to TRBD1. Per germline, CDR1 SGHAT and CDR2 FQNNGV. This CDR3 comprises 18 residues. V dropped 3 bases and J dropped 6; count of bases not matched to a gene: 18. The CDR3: CASSFFPPDREIQAEAFF. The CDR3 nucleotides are TGTGCCAGCAGCTTCTTTCCCCCGGACAGGGAGATTCAGGCTGAAGCTTTCTTT.

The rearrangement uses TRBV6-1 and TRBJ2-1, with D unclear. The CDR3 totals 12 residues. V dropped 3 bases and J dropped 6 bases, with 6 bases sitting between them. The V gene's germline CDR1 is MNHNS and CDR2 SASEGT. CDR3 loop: CASSDGPNEQFF. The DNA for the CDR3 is TGTGCCAGCAGTGACGGCCCCAATGAGCAGTTCTTC.

The DNA for the CDR3 is TGTGCCAGCAGCGGGCAGGGTGATTTTGGTGAGCAGTTCTTC. Translating it yields CASSGQGDFGEQFF. The chain combines TRBV7-9 with TRBJ2-1; D might be TRBD1 (5 bases). Germline V gives CDR1 SEHNR, CDR2 FQNEAQ (reference sequence). CDR3 length: 14 amino acids. Trimming left V 5 bases short and J 9 bases short, with 17 bases between.

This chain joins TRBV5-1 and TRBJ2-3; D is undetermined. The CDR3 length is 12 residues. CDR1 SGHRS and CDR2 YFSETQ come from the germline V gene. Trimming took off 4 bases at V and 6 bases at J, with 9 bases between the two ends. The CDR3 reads CASSERADTQYF. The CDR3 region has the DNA TGCGCCAGCAGCGAACGTGCGGATACGCAGTATTTT.

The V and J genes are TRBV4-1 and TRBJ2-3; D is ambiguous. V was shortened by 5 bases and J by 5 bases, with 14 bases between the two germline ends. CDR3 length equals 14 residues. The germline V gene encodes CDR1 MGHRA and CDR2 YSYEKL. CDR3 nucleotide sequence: TGCGCCAGCAGCTCGGACGGTACGCAAGATACGCAGTATTTT. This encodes CASSSDGTQDTQYF.